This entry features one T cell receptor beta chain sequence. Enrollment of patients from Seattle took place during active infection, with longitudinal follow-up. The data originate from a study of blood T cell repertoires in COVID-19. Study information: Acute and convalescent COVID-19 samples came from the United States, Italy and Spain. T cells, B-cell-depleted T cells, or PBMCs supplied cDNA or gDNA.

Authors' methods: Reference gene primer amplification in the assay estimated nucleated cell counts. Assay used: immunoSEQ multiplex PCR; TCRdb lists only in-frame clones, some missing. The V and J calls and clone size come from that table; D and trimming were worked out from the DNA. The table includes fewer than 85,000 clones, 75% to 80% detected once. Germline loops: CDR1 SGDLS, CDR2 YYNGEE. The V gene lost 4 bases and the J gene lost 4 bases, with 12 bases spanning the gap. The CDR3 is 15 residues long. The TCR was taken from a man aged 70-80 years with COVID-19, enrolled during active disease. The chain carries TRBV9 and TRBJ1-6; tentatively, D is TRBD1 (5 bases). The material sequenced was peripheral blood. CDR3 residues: CASSSGDGYNSPLHF. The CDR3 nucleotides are TGTGCCAGCAGCTCGGGGGACGGTTATAATTCACCCCTCCACTTT.